These 6 T cell receptor beta chains originate from one sample sequenced in a study of shared clonotypes between healthy human individuals. The data were produced by immunoSEQ multiplex PCR, yet TCRdb's version contains in-frame clones alone and is incomplete. The table records about 2.3 million clones, over 90% of them present only once. Specimen: naive CD4+ T cells from PBMCs. Specified subset: CD45RA+ positively selected. These receptors came from a man aged 18 to 30 in good health. Some clones in this sample may be carry-over from other donors' samples.

The chain is built from TRBV21-1 and TRBJ2-3; the table's D gene call, TRBD2, was not cross checked with the DNA. TRBV21-1 corresponds to a pseudogene. This CDR3 spans 15 amino acids. CDR3 DNA sequence: TGTGCCAGCAGCAAACGGTGGGAGAGCACAGATACGCAGTATTTT. Translated, it gives CASSKRWESTDTQYF.

The chain recombines TRBV25-1 with TRBJ2-1; 7 bases line up with TRBD2. The CDR3 runs to 15 residues. The junction had 5 bases not matched to a gene; V was cut back by 0 bases and J by 6 bases. Germline V gene lookup returns CDR1 MGHDK and CDR2 SYGVNS. The CDR3 DNA is TGTGCCAGCAGTGAATACCGGGGGGATCTCAATGAGCAGTTCTTC. As protein: CASSEYRGDLNEQFF.

In this sample, this clone turned up once. The J gene is TRBJ1-6, the V gene TRBV30, with D tentatively TRBD1 (5 bases). The germline V gene encodes CDR1 GTSNPN and CDR2 SVGIG (reference sequence). Trimming removed 8 bases from V and 6 bases from J, with 14 bases in between. This CDR3 region has 13 residues. The DNA for the CDR3 is TGTGCCCAATCCAGGGCGTTTAATTCACCCCTCCACTTT. As protein: CAQSRAFNSPLHF.

The chain joins TRBV7-9 to TRBJ2-5, with 10 bases aligning to TRBD2. The CDR3 spans 16 residues. The germline V gene has CDR1 SEHNR and CDR2 FQNEAQ (reference sequence). Germline trimming cut 0 bases from V and 5 bases from J; bases unmatched to any gene: 6. The CDR3 loop is CASSLAIAGGGETQYF. In DNA form, the CDR3 reads TGTGCCAGCAGCTTAGCGATAGCGGGAGGCGGGGAGACCCAGTACTTC.

The V and J genes are TRBV2 and TRBJ1-4, with D tentatively TRBD1 (6 bases). V lost 4 bases to trimming and J lost 8 bases, with 17 bases between them. The CDR3 runs to 15 residues. CDR1 is SNHLY, CDR2 FYNNEI, per germline. The CDR3: CASSGPRLGGEKLFF. In nucleotides, the CDR3 is TGTGCCAGCAGTGGGCCCAGGTTAGGGGGGGAAAAACTGTTTTTT.

This clone was seen a single time. The genes are TRBV5-4 and TRBJ2-7; D is undetermined. Looked up from germline, CDR1 is SGHNT and CDR2 is YYREEE (reference sequence). The CDR3 spans 13 residues. V lost 1 base and J lost 4, with 9 bases in between. The DNA for the CDR3 is TGTGCCAGCAGCTTGATTAGTCAATACGAGCAGTACTTC. Amino acids: CASSLISQYEQYF.